This passage covers 24 T cell receptor beta chains from one sample sequenced in a study of blood T cells in healthy people across ages. With a J-beta primer mix and a sample-barcoded 5' primer, a second PCR ran 7 to 11 cycles. TCRdb reprocessed the 5' RACE reads via MiXCR and lists one record per CDR3 protein. This table holds 1,300,000 or so distinct CDR3 sequences, around 55% found once. The sequencing sample was made of blood. Every receptor here comes from a man aged 18 to 35 in good health.

The J gene is TRBJ2-5, the V gene TRBV12-3 or TRBV12-4, with D uncertain. Near its end, the DNA agrees better with TRBJ2-7, so the J call may be wrong. The CDR3 spans 14 residues. Written as DNA, the CDR3 is TGTGCCAGCAGTCGCCCGACCAGAACCTACGAGCAGTACTTC. This codes for CASSRPTRTYEQYF.

The rearrangement uses TRBV6-4 and TRBJ2-7; D uncertain. This CDR3 has 13 residues. V lost 0 bases and J 7 bases, leaving 10 bases between the germline ends. Germline assignment: CDR1 MRHNA and CDR2 SNTAGT. CDR3 DNA: TGTGCCAGCAGTGACTCGGATTCCAATGAGCAGTACTTC. Protein: CASSDSDSNEQYF.

V gene TRBV29-1 combines with J gene TRBJ2-2; D is unresolved. CDR3 length equals 13 residues. Trimming pared 4 bases from V and 1 base from J, leaving 7 bases between. Germline V gene data show CDR1 as SQVTM and CDR2 as ANQGSEA. The CDR3 here is CSVAPENTGELFF. DNA for the CDR3: TGCAGCGTTGCCCCAGAGAACACCGGGGAGCTGTTTTTT.

This chain joins TRBV5-4 and TRBJ2-5; 7 nucleotides match TRBD1. Germline V gene data show CDR1 as SGHNT and CDR2 as YYREEE (reference sequence). The CDR3 is 14 amino acids. With V trimmed by 3 bases and J by 4 bases, 6 bases remained unmatched. For the CDR3, the DNA is TGTGCCAGCAGCTCGACAGGGATGGGAGAGACCCAGTACTTC. Translation: CASSSTGMGETQYF.

This clonotype came up a few times. The chain is built from TRBV25-1 and TRBJ2-3, with D tentatively TRBD2 (5 bases). The CDR3 runs to 12 residues. Germline CDR1 and CDR2: MGHDK and SYGVNS. The V end lost 8 bases, the J end lost 6 bases, and 12 bases lay between the germline ends. The CDR3 is CASALSVDTQYF. The CDR3 DNA sequence: TGTGCCAGCGCCCTTAGCGTGGATACGCAGTATTTT. Full variable domain (missing parts from reference TRBV25-1 and TRBJ2-3): EADIYQTPRYLVIGTGKKITLECSQTMGHDKMYWYQQDPGMELHLIHYSYGVNSTEKGDLSSESTVSRIRTEHFPLTLESARPSHTSQYLCASALSVDTQYFGPGTRLTVL.

This sequence joins TRBV18 and TRBJ2-7, with 11 bases that match TRBD2. After removal of 3 bases from V and 5 bases from J, the junction contained 6 bases not matched to a gene. The CDR3 length is 15 residues. The germline CDR1 and CDR2 sequences are KGHSH and LQKENI. CDR3 in amino acids: CASSPTLAGADEQYF. In nucleotides, the CDR3 is TGTGCCAGCTCACCTACACTAGCGGGAGCGGACGAGCAGTACTTC.

This clonotype was seen only a few times. The gene calls are TRBV10-3 and TRBJ2-3; D gene uncertain. This CDR3 is 14 amino acids long. The V end lost 5 bases, the J end lost 4 bases, and 13 bases lay between the germline ends. Germline V lookup: CDR1 ENHRY, CDR2 SYGVKD. The CDR3 nucleotides read TGTGCCATCAGTTCCCGTAGGGCACCAGATACGCAGTATTTT. Its protein is CAISSRRAPDTQYF.

V gene TRBV25-1 combines with J gene TRBJ1-2; D not certain. The ends were cut back, 1 base at V and 2 bases at J, with 8 bases in the middle. The germline V gene encodes CDR1 MGHDK and CDR2 SYGVNS. The CDR3 length is 14 residues. CDR3 coding DNA: TGTGCCAGCAGTGAATTGGAGTGGAACTATGGCTACACCTTC. It encodes CASSELEWNYGYTF.

The sample holds a few counts of this clonotype. The J gene is TRBJ2-7, the V gene TRBV15; perhaps TRBD2 as D (6 bases). V was clipped by 5 bases and J by 4 bases, with 12 bases between them. The CDR3 is made up of 13 amino acids. Per the germline V gene, CDR1 is LNHNV and CDR2 is YYDKDF (reference sequence). The CDR3, as DNA: TGTGCCACCAGCGGGGGGTTAGTTTACGAGCAGTACTTC. Protein: CATSGGLVYEQYF.

This clonotype was observed many times. The V and J genes are TRBV3-1 and TRBJ2-7; TRBD2 aligns across 8 bases. Germline V gene data show CDR1 as LGHDT and CDR2 as YNNKEL (reference sequence). This CDR3 is built from 15 residues. The V gene end was trimmed by 1 base and the J gene end by 6 bases; junction bases not matched to a gene: 8. In DNA form, the CDR3 reads TGTGCCAGCAGCCAAGCCGGGACTAGTTCCCGCGAGCAGTACTTC. Its translation: CASSQAGTSSREQYF.

In its sample, this clonotype was seen a few times. V is TRBV3-1 and J is TRBJ1-1, with D perhaps TRBD1 (6 bases). Germline CDR1 reads LGHDT; CDR2 reads YNNKEL (reference sequence). V lost 1 base and J 1 base, leaving 13 bases between the germline ends. The CDR3 loop spans 16 amino acids. CDR3 DNA: TGTGCCAGCAGCCAAGTTTCGATCAGGGGGAACACTGAAGCTTTCTTT. This codes for CASSQVSIRGNTEAFF. The full variable domain, completed using reference TRBV3-1 and TRBJ1-1, is DTAVSQTPKYLVTQMGNDKSIKCEQNLGHDTMYWYKQDSKKFLKIMFSYNNKELIINETVPNRFSPKSPDKAHLNLHINSLELGDSAVYFCASSQVSIRGNTEAFFGQGTRLTVV.

This clonotype was recorded a few times. The J gene is TRBJ2-7, the V gene TRBV6-5; 8 bases are shared with TRBD1. This CDR3 is built from 15 residues. The ends lost 2 bases at V and 3 bases at J; junction bases unmatched: 6. Germline assignment: CDR1 MNHEY and CDR2 SVGAGI. The CDR3: CASSYQTGGFYEQYF. The CDR3 DNA reads as TGTGCCAGCAGTTACCAAACAGGGGGATTCTACGAGCAGTACTTC.

The J gene is TRBJ2-5, the V gene TRBV7-8, with 7 positions matching TRBD2. The germline gives CDR1 SGHVS, CDR2 FQNEAQ. V shed 2 bases and J 0 bases; nucleotides not matched to a gene: 6. The CDR3 covers 16 residues. The CDR3 region has the DNA TGTGCCAGCAGCTTAATCCTAGCGGCGTACCAAGAGACCCAGTACTTC. This codes for CASSLILAAYQETQYF.

This clonotype was seen at least ten times. The gene calls are TRBV25-1 and TRBJ2-7; possible D gene TRBD1, 6 bases. The germline gives CDR1 MGHDK, CDR2 SYGVNS. The CDR3 spans 10 residues. The V and J ends lost 8 bases and 6 bases respectively, with 8 bases between them. The CDR3 region has the DNA TGTGCCAGCGGGACACTCGAGCAGTACTTC. Amino acids: CASGTLEQYF.

V is TRBV7-9 and J is TRBJ2-5; D possibly matches TRBD1 or TRBD2 (5 bases each). From germline, CDR1 is SEHNR and CDR2 FQNEAQ (reference sequence). The CDR3 length is 15 residues. The V end was cut by 1 base, the J end by 6 bases, with 15 bases between. The CDR3 reads CASSLVDSGLQTQYF. The CDR3 bases are TGTGCCAGCAGCTTAGTCGACAGTGGACTTCAGACCCAGTACTTC.

This clonotype has only a few counts. The chain uses TRBV21-1 and TRBJ2-7; TRBD2, the D gene given by the table, was not confirmed from the DNA. TRBV21-1 is a pseudogene. The CDR3 is 19 residues long. Here the CDR3 DNA reads TGTGCCAGCAGCAACCAAAATCGAGAACCAAGCGGGTTGGGCTGCGAGCAGTACTTC. Translation gives CASSNQNREPSGLGCEQYF.

V gene TRBV14 combines with J gene TRBJ2-1; no clear D gene. Germline V gene data show CDR1 as SGHDN and CDR2 as FVKESK. Trimming removed 1 base from V and 2 bases from J, with 3 bases in between. The CDR3 is 13 amino acids. CDR3 coding DNA: TGTGCCAGCAGCCAAGTTGCCTACAATGAGCAGTTCTTC. It translates to CASSQVAYNEQFF.

The chain joins TRBV29-1 to TRBJ2-1; TRBD1 agrees at 10 bases. The CDR3 covers 13 residues. CDR1 is SQVTM, CDR2 ANQGSEA, per germline. DNA for the CDR3: TGCAGTACCGACAGGGGGCTATACAATGAGCAGTTCTTC. This translates into CSTDRGLYNEQFF.

This clonotype was seen just once. V and J are TRBV29-1 and TRBJ2-6, with D perhaps TRBD2 (6 bases). V was shortened by 4 bases and J by 2 bases, with 15 bases between the two germline ends. The germline CDR1 and CDR2 sequences are SQVTM and ANQGSEA. The CDR3 consists of 16 residues. The CDR3 reads CSVGRDLGPGANVLTF. CDR3 nucleotide sequence: TGCAGCGTTGGGCGGGACCTCGGGCCTGGGGCCAACGTCCTGACTTTC.

The chain links TRBV6-2 or TRBV6-3 to TRBJ2-7, with 7 bases that match TRBD1. V lost 5 bases and J lost 3; bases outside the gene matches: 7. CDR1 MNHEY and CDR2 SVGEGT come from the germline V gene. The CDR3 covers 14 residues. This CDR3 reads CASSAPGTDYEQYF. The CDR3 nucleotides are TGTGCCAGCAGTGCTCCCGGGACAGACTACGAGCAGTACTTC.

As regards this clonotype: A junction boundary mismatches the germline segment, possibly from a read error. This chain joins TRBV4-1 and TRBJ2-3; TRBD1 is a possible D gene (6 bases). Germline CDR1 MGHRA, CDR2 YSYEKL. The CDR3 sequence is 14 residues long. CDR3 region: CTSSQGTGTDTQYF. The CDR3 DNA reads TGCACCAGCAGCCAAGGAACAGGGACAGATACGCAGTATTTT.

This clonotype was observed a handful of times. The chain joins TRBV20-1 to TRBJ2-7, with a possible D match to TRBD2 (5 bases). CDR1 DFQATT and CDR2 SNEGSKA come from the germline V gene (reference sequence). The CDR3 loop spans 12 amino acids. Trimming shortened V by 4 bases and J by 3 bases, and 10 bases separated the two germline ends. The CDR3 loop is CSATLGDYEQYF. For the CDR3, the DNA is TGCAGTGCTACACTAGGTGACTACGAGCAGTACTTC.

V gene TRBV5-1 combines with J gene TRBJ2-1; 7 bases fit TRBD1. V shed 4 bases and J 4 bases; nucleotides not matched to a gene: 8. From germline, CDR1 is SGHRS and CDR2 YFSETQ. This CDR3 comprises 15 residues. The CDR3 bases are TGCGCCAGCAGCGAAACAGGGGCCACTTACAATGAGCAGTTCTTC. Translated, it gives CASSETGATYNEQFF.

The chain is built from TRBV29-1 and TRBJ1-4; D perhaps matches TRBD1 (5 bases). This CDR3 is built from 12 residues. V lost 7 bases and J lost 6, with 12 bases in between. The germline V gene encodes CDR1 SQVTM and CDR2 ANQGSEA. CDR3 amino acids: CSGRVHDEKLFF. Here the CDR3 DNA reads TGCAGCGGCAGGGTTCATGATGAAAAACTGTTTTTT.